Shown below are 20 T cell receptor beta chains from a single sample sequenced in a study of control samples from healthy donors and cancer patients. Using immunoSEQ multiplex PCR, the repertoire was profiled, and TCRdb retains in-frame clones only, with some absent. The sample lists 190,000 or so clones, just under 95% occurring once. The sequenced sample was blood. These receptors were obtained from a man aged 18 to 30 in good health.

The chain carries TRBV5-1 and TRBJ2-1; 9 bases fit TRBD2. The CDR3 runs to 16 residues. The J segment lost 4 bases and the V segment lost 5 bases, leaving 10 bases of the junction unmatched. Germline CDR1 and CDR2: SGHRS and YFSETQ. CDR3 amino acids: CASRGVGLAVYNEQFF. CDR3 bases: TGCGCCAGCAGAGGAGTGGGACTAGCTGTATACAATGAGCAGTTCTTC.

CDR3 nucleotides: TGCGCCAGCAGCGAGGAATCGGCTCCGGGGGGATACGAGCAGTACTTC. It codes for CASSEESAPGGYEQYF. This chain joins TRBV5-1 and TRBJ2-7; 7 nucleotides line up with TRBD2. V dropped 4 bases and J dropped 4; count of bases not matched to a gene: 14. CDR3 length equals 16 residues. Germline V gives CDR1 SGHRS, CDR2 YFSETQ.

CDR3 coding DNA: TGTGCCAGCAGCTTTAATAGAAACACTGAAGCTTTCTTT. Protein product: CASSFNRNTEAFF. The chain combines TRBV7-9 with TRBJ1-1; no clear D. V dropped 3 bases and J dropped 2 bases, with 7 bases sitting between them. Germline loops: CDR1 SEHNR, CDR2 FQNEAQ (reference sequence). This CDR3 contains 13 residues.

This clone was detected once. This chain uses TRBV5-6 with TRBJ1-2; tentative D call: TRBD1 (5 bases). The CDR3 is made up of 14 amino acids. In germline, CDR1 is SGHDT, CDR2 YYEEEE. Trimming took 2 bases from V and 1 from J, leaving 9 bases between them. The CDR3 sequence: CASSFPGVNYGYTF. The CDR3 bases are TGTGCCAGCAGCTTTCCGGGGGTTAACTATGGCTACACCTTC.

The rearrangement links TRBV6-6 to TRBJ1-2, with 8 bases that match TRBD1. This CDR3 comprises 16 residues. Germline V lookup: CDR1 MNHNY, CDR2 SVGAGI (reference sequence). The V and J ends lost 0 bases and 1 base, in that order; junction bases with no gene match: 4. This CDR3 is CASSYSRTGNNYGYTF. The CDR3 nucleotides are TGTGCCAGCAGTTACTCCCGGACAGGGAATAACTATGGCTACACCTTC.

The V gene is TRBV18, the J gene TRBJ2-7, with D tentatively TRBD1 or TRBD2 (5 bases each). Trimming shortened V by 3 bases and J by 1 base, and 7 bases separated the two germline ends. The CDR3 runs 13 residues. Germline-derived CDR1 and CDR2 are KGHSH and LQKENI. DNA for the CDR3: TGTGCCAGCTCACCTGAGGGGTCCTACGAGCAGTACTTC. Its translation: CASSPEGSYEQYF.

This clone was recorded only once. The V call is TRBV5-1, the J call TRBJ2-7, with 7 nucleotides matching TRBD2. From germline, CDR1 is SGHRS and CDR2 YFSETQ. This CDR3 is built from 13 residues. V lost 3 bases to trimming and J lost 11 bases; unmatched junction nucleotides: 11. The CDR3 loop reads CASSSLRREEEYF. CDR3 DNA: TGCGCCAGCAGCTCCCTCCGACGGGAGGAGGAGTACTTC. The full variable domain, completed using reference TRBV5-1 and TRBJ2-7, is KAGVTQTPRYLIKTRGQQVTLSCSPISGHRSVSWYQQTPGQGLQFLFEYFSETQRNKGNFPGRFSGRQFSNSRSEMNVSTLELGDSALYLCASSSLRREEEYFGPGTRLTVT.

This clone was recorded a few times. This CDR3 is CASSEQPYEQYF. CDR3 in DNA: TGTGCCAGCAGTGAACAGCCGTACGAGCAGTACTTC. The rearrangement joins TRBV2 to TRBJ2-7; no clear D. Germline assignment: CDR1 SNHLY and CDR2 FYNNEI. The V gene lost 2 bases and the J gene lost 4 bases, with 6 bases spanning the gap. The CDR3 extends over 12 amino acids.

The chain is built from TRBV18 and TRBJ1-2; 8 bases agree with TRBD1. The V segment lost 2 bases and the J segment 4 bases; nucleotides outside the gene matches: 0. The germline V gene has CDR1 KGHSH and CDR2 LQKENI. This CDR3 spans 13 amino acids. CDR3 DNA: TGTGCCAGCTCACCAGACAGGGGCTATGGCTACACCTTC. Residues: CASSPDRGYGYTF.

CDR3 region: CASSDSLVPGELFF. CDR3 DNA sequence: TGTGCCAGCAGTGACAGCTTAGTCCCCGGGGAGCTGTTTTTT. This chain links TRBV3-1 (or the pseudogene TRBV3-2) with TRBJ2-2; tentative D call: TRBD1 (5 bases). V was cut by 6 bases and J by 6 bases, with 14 bases left in between. This CDR3 contains 14 residues. Per the germline V gene, CDR1 is LGHDT and CDR2 is YNNKEL (reference sequence).

This clone has a single count. V is TRBV28 and J is TRBJ1-1, with no clear D. CDR3 size: 11 residues. Trimming took 3 bases from V and 6 from J, leaving 5 bases between them. In germline, CDR1 is MDHEN, CDR2 SYDVKM. In DNA form, the CDR3 reads TGTGCCAGCAGTTTTCTTTCTGAAGCTTTCTTT. It translates to CASSFLSEAFF.

J is TRBJ2-1 and V is TRBV5-1; TRBD2 matches at 12 bases. V was clipped by 1 base and J by 8 bases; unmatched bases: 16. The CDR3 totals 19 residues. Germline CDR1 reads SGHRS; CDR2 reads YFSETQ. As DNA, the CDR3 is TGCGCCAGCAGCTTGCTACCCCCTCGGGCTAGCGGGGGGGCCGATGAGCAGTTCTTC. It specifies CASSLLPPRASGGADEQFF.

The J gene is TRBJ1-2, the V gene TRBV6-5; possibly TRBD1 for D (6 bases). The CDR3 runs 14 residues. Deletions cut 6 bases from V and 8 bases from J, with 19 bases between. CDR1 and CDR2 from the germline V gene are MNHEY and SVGAGI. The chain's CDR3 is CASSPNGGRRGYTF. The CDR3, as DNA: TGTGCCAGCAGCCCCAACGGGGGGCGAAGGGGCTACACCTTC.

The gene calls are TRBV5-1 and TRBJ2-1; D unresolved. This CDR3 region has 13 residues. With 0 bases removed from V and 8 bases from J, the gap between germline ends came to 9 bases. Germline CDR1 SGHRS, CDR2 YFSETQ. This chain's CDR3 is CASSLELGDEQFF. The CDR3 DNA sequence: TGCGCCAGCAGCTTGGAATTGGGTGATGAGCAGTTCTTC.

The chain recombines TRBV30 with TRBJ2-5, with 8 bases lining up with TRBD2. J was trimmed by 5 bases and V by 2 bases; bases with no gene match: 10. Germline assignment: CDR1 GTSNPN and CDR2 SVGIG (reference sequence). CDR3 length equals 15 residues. The CDR3 nucleotides are TGTGCCTGGAGTACCACGGGGGGGGGTGAGGAGACCCAGTACTTC. The encoded protein is CAWSTTGGGEETQYF.

The count of this clone is one. The V call is TRBV12-3 or TRBV12-4, the J call TRBJ1-3; D not certain. This CDR3 spans 13 amino acids. The V end lost 6 bases, the J end lost 0 bases, and 6 bases lay between the germline ends. Written as DNA, the CDR3 is TGTGCCAGCAGACAGAGCTCTGGAAACACCATATATTTT. This gives the protein CASRQSSGNTIYF.

J is TRBJ2-1 and V is TRBV6-5, with TRBD2 as a possible D gene (5 bases). Deletions cut 5 bases from V and 9 bases from J, with 14 bases between. This CDR3 contains 13 residues. The germline V gene encodes CDR1 MNHEY and CDR2 SVGAGI. CDR3 amino acids: CASSRLLDGEQFF. The CDR3 coding sequence is TGTGCCAGCAGTCGCCTACTAGATGGTGAGCAGTTCTTC.

The gene calls are TRBV9 and TRBJ1-3; no clear D gene. Germline V gene lookup returns CDR1 SGDLS and CDR2 YYNGEE. The CDR3 is 14 residues long. Trimming left V 1 base short and J 0 bases short, with 5 bases between. CDR3 loop: CASSVRLSGNTIYF. The CDR3 nucleotides read TGTGCCAGCAGCGTACGGCTCTCTGGAAACACCATATATTTT.

The rearrangement uses TRBV5-1 and TRBJ2-1; the D gene is possibly TRBD2 (6 bases). V lost 5 bases and J lost 2, with 11 bases in between. Germline CDR1 SGHRS, CDR2 YFSETQ. The length of the CDR3 is 14 residues. The CDR3 sequence is CASRSDYAYNEQFF. The DNA of the CDR3 is TGCGCCAGCAGATCGGACTACGCCTACAATGAGCAGTTCTTC.

The chain employs TRBV6-1 and TRBJ2-2, with D maybe TRBD1 (6 bases). V lost 4 bases and J lost 6, with 18 bases in between. This CDR3 is built from 16 residues. Per germline, CDR1 MNHNS and CDR2 SASEGT. The CDR3 coding sequence is TGTGCCAGCAGTGGGGGCGTGAACAGGGCAGCCGGGGAGCTGTTTTTT. It codes for CASSGGVNRAAGELFF.